The present entry profiles one T cell receptor beta chain with its context. Its antigen is unknown. This entry belongs to a study of T cell responses to AZD1222 COVID-19 vaccine. Germline V gene lookup returns CDR1 MNHEY and CDR2 SVGAGI. CDR3 length: 16 amino acids. V lost 0 bases to trimming and J lost 2 bases, with 13 bases between them. Repertoires were generated with immunoSEQ multiplex PCR, while TCRdb's copy carries only in-frame clones and drops some. In the table there are some 120,000 clones, over 75% of which are singletons. General study results and limits: Donors were largely white British and mainly female; clonal diversity was possibly underestimated.

This chain uses TRBV6-5 with TRBJ1-2; D is possibly TRBD1 (6 bases). The source was peripheral blood, collected 28 days after the second dose of the MenACWY control vaccine. The sequence was collected from an adult who received the MenACWY meningococcal vaccine as a control. CDR3 DNA: TGTGCCAGCAGTTACTCTGAACAGGGCTCGAACTATGGCTACACCTTC. Amino acid sequence: CASSYSEQGSNYGYTF.